The 18 T cell receptor beta chains below all came from one sample that was sequenced in a study of shared clonotypes between healthy human individuals. Measured with immunoSEQ multiplex PCR; TCRdb has only the in-frame clones, and not every one. The sample holds more than 2 million clones, roughly 95% seen once. Sequencing was performed on naive CD4+ T cells sorted from blood. The subset is: CD45RA+ positively selected. Receptors were obtained from a man aged 18 to 30 in good health.

The V and J genes are TRBV7-2 and TRBJ2-7; 9 bases line up with TRBD1. This CDR3 has 14 residues. Germline CDR1 is SGHTA and CDR2 is FQGNSA. Trimming removed 5 bases from V and 3 bases from J; junction bases left unmatched: 5. This CDR3 is CASSRGQGLYEQYF. CDR3 bases: TGTGCCAGCAGCCGGGGACAGGGCCTCTACGAGCAGTACTTC.

The J gene is TRBJ2-7, the V gene TRBV5-4, with 11 nucleotides matching TRBD2. Germline trimming cut 4 bases from V and 6 bases from J; bases unmatched to any gene: 9. This CDR3 has 15 amino acids. Germline-derived CDR1 and CDR2 are SGHNT and YYREEE (reference sequence). CDR3 residues: CASSPPLAGVGEQYF. Here the CDR3 DNA reads TGTGCCAGCAGCCCTCCACTAGCGGGAGTTGGCGAGCAGTACTTC.

The chain links TRBV6-6 to TRBJ2-3; D might be TRBD2 (6 bases). V lost 6 bases, J lost 3 bases, and 16 bases lay in between. Germline V lookup: CDR1 MNHNY, CDR2 SVGAGI (reference sequence). This CDR3 is built from 15 residues. CDR3 region: CASSRTGAGTDTQYF. The CDR3 nucleotides are TGTGCCAGCAGCCGAACGGGAGCGGGTACAGATACGCAGTATTTT.

A few counts support this clone. The CDR3 DNA reads as TGTGCCAGCAGCTTCCCACATAGCGGGGAGCTGTTTTTT. Its protein product is CASSFPHSGELFF. The rearrangement links TRBV9 to TRBJ2-2, with D unclear. This CDR3 has 13 residues. The germline V gene encodes CDR1 SGDLS and CDR2 YYNGEE. Between the trimmed V and J ends, which lost 4 bases and 7 bases, there was a span of 11 bases.

The chain links TRBV6-5 to TRBJ2-6; D unclear. The V and J ends lost 5 bases and 1 base respectively, with 6 bases between them. The CDR3 contains 14 residues. CDR1 and CDR2 from the germline V gene are MNHEY and SVGAGI. This chain's CDR3 is CASSLESGANVLTF. DNA for the CDR3: TGTGCCAGCAGTCTGGAGTCTGGGGCCAACGTCCTGACTTTC.

This chain connects TRBV28 to TRBJ1-2; D call uncertain. Trimming took off 2 bases at V and 2 bases at J, with 9 bases between the two ends. Looked up from germline, CDR1 is MDHEN and CDR2 is SYDVKM. The CDR3 spans 14 residues. The CDR3 reads CASSLGSVNYGYTF. CDR3 coding DNA: TGTGCCAGCAGTTTAGGATCAGTGAACTATGGCTACACCTTC.

This clone came up once. This sequence joins TRBV5-6 and TRBJ2-3; weak D call: TRBD2 (6 bases). Germline assignment: CDR1 SGHDT and CDR2 YYEEEE. Trimming removed 6 bases at V and 1 base at J, with 18 bases between. The CDR3 loop spans 16 amino acids. The CDR3 is CASNLLGGAGTDTQYF. CDR3 coding DNA: TGTGCCAGCAACCTGCTTGGAGGGGCTGGCACAGATACGCAGTATTTT.

The rearrangement links TRBV6-1 to TRBJ2-5; TRBD2 matches 11 bases. Per the germline V gene, CDR1 is MNHNS and CDR2 is SASEGT. CDR3 length: 17 amino acids. V shed 1 base, J shed 4 bases, and the junction held 8 bases outside the gene matches. Here the CDR3 reads CASSEGNLAGGGETQYF. Here the CDR3 DNA reads TGTGCCAGCAGTGAAGGGAATTTAGCGGGAGGGGGAGAGACCCAGTACTTC.

The V call is TRBV29-1, the J call TRBJ2-6; TRBD2 is a possible D gene (6 bases). The ends were cut back, 5 bases at V and 2 bases at J, with 13 bases in the middle. Per germline, CDR1 SQVTM and CDR2 ANQGSEA. The CDR3 extends over 15 amino acids. The CDR3: CSVKGTLPGANVLTF. The CDR3 DNA follows: TGCAGCGTTAAGGGGACTCTTCCTGGGGCCAACGTCCTGACTTTC.

Here the CDR3 DNA reads TGTGCCACCAGGACCCAGGGCGTCTTAAATGAAAAACTGTTTTTT. Translated: CATRTQGVLNEKLFF. This chain joins TRBV2 and TRBJ1-4; D may be TRBD1 (5 bases). Germline CDR1 is SNHLY and CDR2 is FYNNEI. V was trimmed by 10 bases and J by 5 bases, leaving 20 bases between them. CDR3 length: 15 amino acids.

On this clone: This sample includes further DNA sequences coding for the same CDR3. The CDR3 DNA reads TGTGCCAGCAGCTTGCCAGATACGCAGTATTTT. Translated, it gives CASSLPDTQYF. The chain is built from TRBV7-9 and TRBJ2-3; the D is unclear. Trimming removed 3 bases at V and 4 bases at J, with 2 bases between. This CDR3 is 11 amino acids long. CDR1 SEHNR and CDR2 FQNEAQ come from the germline V gene (reference sequence).

Regarding this clone: This may be a read error: a much more frequent sequence differs by one nucleotide. Other DNA sequences in this specimen translate into the identical CDR3. This sequence joins TRBV5-1 and TRBJ1-1; D unresolved. CDR1 and CDR2 (germline): SGHRS, YFSETQ. This CDR3 has 13 residues. The V end was cut by 6 bases, the J end by 4 bases, with 13 bases between. CDR3 nucleotides: TGCGCCAGCACAAGGTCCGACGGCACTGAAGCTTTCTTT. As protein: CASTRSDGTEAFF.

CDR3 sequence: CASSGGVNTEAFF. Here the CDR3 DNA reads TGTGCCAGCAGTGGGGGCGTGAACACTGAAGCTTTCTTT. The chain recombines TRBV14 with TRBJ1-1, with D possibly matching TRBD1 (6 bases). The CDR3 spans 13 residues. Looked up from germline, CDR1 is SGHDN and CDR2 is FVKESK. V was clipped by 6 bases and J by 0 bases, with 8 bases between them.

The chain carries TRBV10-3 and TRBJ1-6; 7 positions match TRBD1. The CDR3 runs to 15 residues. The V and J ends lost 2 bases and 5 bases, in that order; junction bases with no gene match: 3. Germline V gene data show CDR1 as ENHRY and CDR2 as SYGVKD. CDR3 sequence: CAISERGQDNSPLHF. The CDR3 nucleotides are TGTGCCATCAGTGAGAGGGGGCAGGATAATTCACCCCTCCACTTT.

This clone appeared a single time. This chain links TRBV18 with TRBJ2-1; tentative D call: TRBD1 (6 bases). The V end was cut by 0 bases, the J end by 10 bases, with 13 bases between. CDR1 and CDR2 from the germline V gene are KGHSH and LQKENI. The CDR3 spans 14 residues. The CDR3 sequence: CASSPPSNRAEQFF. In DNA, the CDR3 is TGTGCCAGCTCACCACCGTCAAACAGGGCCGAGCAGTTCTTC.

V gene TRBV5-1 combines with J gene TRBJ2-3; 7 nucleotides line up with TRBD1. Germline trimming cut 0 bases from V and 0 bases from J; bases unmatched to any gene: 4. This CDR3 has 16 amino acids. Germline loops: CDR1 SGHRS, CDR2 YFSETQ. This chain's CDR3 is CASSLGTGLSTDTQYF. The CDR3 DNA reads as TGCGCCAGCAGCTTGGGGACAGGCCTTAGCACAGATACGCAGTATTTT.

V gene TRBV5-1 combines with J gene TRBJ2-2, with D hard to call. Trimming shortened V by 1 base and J by 6 bases, and 13 bases separated the two germline ends. This CDR3 has 15 amino acids. Germline V lookup: CDR1 SGHRS, CDR2 YFSETQ. The CDR3: CASSLTRAGPGELFF. CDR3 DNA: TGCGCCAGCAGCTTGACAAGGGCAGGACCCGGGGAGCTGTTTTTT.

Only one count was recorded for this clone. V usage is TRBV6-1 and J usage is TRBJ2-5, with 9 positions matching TRBD2. CDR1 is MNHNS and CDR2 is SASEGT in the germline V gene. V dropped 8 bases and J dropped 5; count of bases not matched to a gene: 6. The CDR3 has 13 amino acids. The CDR3, as DNA: TGTGCCAGCCGCGCGGGGGGGCTGGAGACCCAGTACTTC. This gives the protein CASRAGGLETQYF.